By share, the clone carrying this T cell receptor beta chain ranks as medium-sized (0.01 to 0.1%). Antigen unknown. At the DNA level, this CDR3 is encoded by other sequences in the same sample as well. Time point specified: after neoadjuvant nivolumab, at surgical resection. The patients had HPV-negative, locally advanced oral cavity squamous cell carcinoma. The protocol was immunoSEQ multiplex PCR, while the TCRdb copy is restricted to in-frame clones and leaves out a portion. This sample has some 15,000 clones, with around 40% found just once. This entry comes from a study of neoadjuvant anti-PD-1 for oral cavity cancer. Study background: Non-progressing patients received a fourth nivolumab dose near day 43, then surgery on days 50-56.

Points from the study as a whole: Expansion of preexisting intratumoral clones was suggested to aid response.

The CDR3 is 10 amino acids. Germline CDR1 reads ENHRY; CDR2 reads SYGVKD. V gave up 10 bases and J gave up 4 bases, with 8 bases separating them. This sequence originates from a person aged 35-80 years with oral cavity squamous cell carcinoma. The V call is TRBV10-3, the J call TRBJ2-7, with D possibly TRBD1 on 6 matching bases. This material consisted of tumor tissue, taken after nivolumab (anti-PD-1) treatment. The CDR3 sequence: CATGEYEQYF. As DNA, the CDR3 is TGTGCCACAGGGGAATACGAGCAGTACTTC.